This T cell receptor (beta chain) was recovered during a study of blood T cell repertoires in COVID-19. Participants, about 18 to 90 years old, spanned under 30 US areas. Resolution of symptoms, clearance, or two negative PCRs was present in recovered Cohort 3 donors. CDR1 and CDR2 from the germline V gene are MGHRA and YSYEKL. This CDR3 is built from 13 residues. Trimming removed 4 bases from V and 3 bases from J, with 10 bases in between. Repertoires were generated with immunoSEQ multiplex PCR, while TCRdb's copy carries only in-frame clones and drops some. Of hundreds of thousands of clones detected, roughly 87% appear once; the ten largest clones hold 2.5% to 3.5%.

The clonotype was recovered from a woman in her 30s who had recovered from COVID-19. The sample was PBMCs or T cells enriched from blood (not recorded which). The J gene is TRBJ2-7, the V gene TRBV4-1; no definite D call. The CDR3 sequence is CASSPSLRYEQYF. DNA for the CDR3: TGCGCCAGCAGCCCAAGCCTCCGCTACGAGCAGTACTTC.